This T cell receptor beta chain was documented in a study of PD-1 blockade in classical Hodgkin lymphoma. Whole-study results and caveats: The CD4+ diversity rise by C4D1 was clearest in complete responders. The diversity seen at baseline in complete responders resembled that of newly diagnosed patients.

All patients experienced relapse after autologous stem cell transplantation, and brentuximab vedotin exposure was variable. Magnetic negative selection served to purify CD4+ T cells out of PBMCs that had been thawed. Using immunoSEQ multiplex PCR, the repertoire was profiled, and TCRdb retains in-frame clones only, with some absent. Of nearly 25,000 clones listed, 84% are singletons. As concerns this clone: As yet, its antigen is unknown.

The CDR3 is 14 amino acids. The junction had 4 bases not matched to a gene; V was cut back by 5 bases and J by 7 bases. CDR1 and CDR2 (germline): PRHDT, FYEKMQ (reference sequence). Specimen: CD4+ T cells from blood, collected at baseline. The clonotype comes from a human donor with classical Hodgkin lymphoma. The gene calls are TRBV13 and TRBJ2-1, with 11 bases fitting TRBD2. CDR3 in amino acids: CASSVGTSGNEQFF. As DNA, the CDR3 is TGTGCCAGCAGCGTCGGGACTAGCGGAAATGAGCAGTTCTTC.